The 31 T cell receptor beta chains below come from one sample, sequenced in a study of early T cells in non-severe SARS-CoV-2 infection. A single record per CDR3 protein comes from TCRdb applying MiXCR to the 5' RACE reads. This sample has tens of thousands of distinct CDR3 sequences, with about 15% found just once. The source material was whole blood, sampled at baseline. Every receptor here comes from an adult who was a healthcare worker with PCR-confirmed SARS-CoV-2 infection or an uninfected control (not recorded which).

This clonotype came up many times. The chain has TRBV3-1 and TRBJ2-3; D gene unclear. Germline assignment: CDR1 LGHDT and CDR2 YNNKEL (reference sequence). This CDR3 is 14 amino acids long. Trimming removed 3 bases at V and 2 bases at J, with 9 bases between. The CDR3 DNA reads TGTGCCAGCAGCCAGTTTTCCTCCACAGATACGCAGTATTTT. It encodes CASSQFSSTDTQYF.

This clonotype was counted ten times or more. The J gene is TRBJ1-5, the V gene TRBV19, with unresolved D. The V end lost 10 bases, the J end lost 9 bases, and 19 bases lay between the germline ends. The germline V gene has CDR1 LNHDA and CDR2 SQIVND (reference sequence). The CDR3 covers 13 residues. CDR3 coding DNA: TGTGCCACCCATGGGAGTGGGATGGCGCCCCAGCATTTT. This codes for CATHGSGMAPQHF.

V is TRBV28 and J is TRBJ1-1; D is perhaps TRBD1 (5 bases). Germline CDR1 reads MDHEN; CDR2 reads SYDVKM. The V end was cut by 6 bases, the J end by 4 bases, with 12 bases between. The CDR3 extends over 13 amino acids. The CDR3 sequence: CASSLPGSTEAFF. The CDR3 coding sequence is TGTGCCAGCAGCCTCCCAGGGAGCACTGAAGCTTTCTTT.

The chain carries TRBV20-1 and TRBJ1-5; 9 bases are a match to TRBD1. Germline loops: CDR1 DFQATT, CDR2 SNEGSKA (reference sequence). The CDR3 is 15 residues long. V was pared by 6 bases and J by 0 bases, with 6 bases of the junction left unmatched. The CDR3 sequence: CSATGGPYSNQPQHF. The CDR3 bases are TGCAGTGCCACAGGGGGCCCCTATAGCAATCAGCCCCAGCATTTT.

This clonotype was counted at least ten times. The rearrangement uses TRBV7-2 and TRBJ1-5; 7 nucleotides line up with TRBD1. Germline loops: CDR1 SGHTA, CDR2 FQGNSA. CDR3 size: 13 residues. With 4 bases clipped from V and 7 bases from J, the junction kept 4 bases outside the gene matches. CDR3 residues: CASSSNRGQPQHF. The CDR3 region has the DNA TGTGCCAGCAGCTCTAACAGGGGCCAGCCCCAGCATTTT.

The sample holds a few counts of this clonotype. V gene TRBV5-1 combines with J gene TRBJ1-1, with a possible D match to TRBD1 (5 bases). Germline CDR1 is SGHRS and CDR2 is YFSETQ. V was trimmed by 4 bases and J by 6 bases, leaving 19 bases between them. The CDR3 sequence is 15 residues long. The CDR3 loop is CASSPESTALSEAFF. The CDR3 nucleotides are TGCGCCAGCAGCCCAGAATCGACAGCCCTCTCTGAAGCTTTCTTT.

This clonotype was seen ten or more times. This rearrangement joins TRBV27 to TRBJ2-1, with 7 bases fitting TRBD2. The CDR3 spans 15 residues. Germline V gene data show CDR1 as MNHEY and CDR2 as SMNVEV (reference sequence). Trimming removed 3 bases from V and 3 bases from J; junction bases left unmatched: 5. CDR3 nucleotide sequence: TGTGCCAGCAGTTTTGCGGGAGATGACTACAATGAGCAGTTCTTC. Its protein is CASSFAGDDYNEQFF.

This clonotype came up many times. This chain links TRBV9 with TRBJ2-5; D not resolved. The germline CDR1 and CDR2 sequences are SGDLS and YYNGEE. Trimming pared 0 bases from V and 2 bases from J, leaving 11 bases between. This CDR3 comprises 15 residues. CDR3 coding DNA: TGTGCCAGCAGCGTAGCCGACTTAATACAAGAGACCCAGTACTTC. It specifies CASSVADLIQETQYF. The full variable domain, rest sourced from reference TRBV9 and TRBJ2-5, is DSGVTQTPKHLITATGQRVTLRCSPRSGDLSVYWYQQSLDQGLQFLIQYYNGEERAKGNILERFSAQQFPDLHSELNLSSLELGDSALYFCASSVADLIQETQYFGPGTRLLVL.

This clonotype was seen many times. The gene calls are TRBV20-1 and TRBJ1-6; no firm D call. The ends were cut back, 0 bases at V and 7 bases at J, with 7 bases in the middle. Per the germline V gene, CDR1 is DFQATT and CDR2 is SNEGSKA (reference sequence). The CDR3 loop spans 13 amino acids. CDR3 in DNA: TGCAGTGCTAGAGATCTAAGCAATTCACCCCTCCACTTT. It is translated as CSARDLSNSPLHF.

This clonotype was counted a few times. This chain connects TRBV11-2 to TRBJ2-4, with D perhaps matching TRBD2 (6 bases). This CDR3 contains 15 residues. The V end was cut by 3 bases, the J end by 8 bases, with 17 bases between. Germline values: CDR1 SGHAT, CDR2 FQNNGV. The CDR3 region has the DNA TGTGCCAGCAGCTTCGCTGGAGGGATGAGTGACATTCAGTACTTC. Translating gives CASSFAGGMSDIQYF.

This clonotype was counted ten times or more. The rearrangement uses TRBV28 and TRBJ2-7; no firm D call. Between the trimmed V and J ends, which lost 6 bases and 3 bases, there was a span of 15 bases. This CDR3 has 14 amino acids. Germline CDR1 and CDR2: MDHEN and SYDVKM. The CDR3 loop reads CASSQPGRIYEQYF. In DNA, the CDR3 is TGTGCCAGCAGCCAACCGGGTCGAATCTACGAGCAGTACTTC.

This clonotype was found a few times. This sequence joins TRBV25-1 and TRBJ2-3; 10 bases line up with TRBD2. CDR1 and CDR2 from the germline V gene are MGHDK and SYGVNS. The CDR3 runs to 14 residues. After removal of 6 bases from V and 2 bases from J, the junction contained 2 bases not matched to a gene. For the CDR3, the DNA is TGTGCCAGCAGAGGACTAGCGGTCACAGATACGCAGTATTTT. Residues: CASRGLAVTDTQYF. The full variable domain, completed using reference TRBV25-1 and TRBJ2-3, is EADIYQTPRYLVIGTGKKITLECSQTMGHDKMYWYQQDPGMELHLIHYSYGVNSTEKGDLSSESTVSRIRTEHFPLTLESARPSHTSQYLCASRGLAVTDTQYFGPGTRLTVL.

This clonotype appeared a few times. This rearrangement joins TRBV11-2 to TRBJ2-7; 8 bases line up with TRBD2. The CDR3 spans 14 residues. In germline, CDR1 is SGHAT, CDR2 FQNNGV. V dropped 3 bases and J dropped 3; count of bases not matched to a gene: 4. CDR3 coding DNA: TGTGCCAGCAGCTTCTTAGCGGGGATCTACGAGCAGTACTTC. Translated, it gives CASSFLAGIYEQYF.

The rearrangement joins TRBV6-2 or TRBV6-3 to TRBJ2-1; 10 bases align to TRBD1. The CDR3 sequence is 15 residues long. With V trimmed by 2 bases and J by 6 bases, 4 bases remained unmatched. Germline V gene sequence: CDR1 MNHEY, CDR2 SVGEGT. CDR3 loop: CASSYTRTGGNEQFF. The CDR3 bases are TGTGCCAGCAGTTACACCCGGACAGGGGGCAATGAGCAGTTCTTC.

This clonotype has at least ten counts. The rearrangement joins TRBV20-1 to TRBJ2-5; 9 bases are shared with TRBD2. Germline V lookup: CDR1 DFQATT, CDR2 SNEGSKA (reference sequence). Losses at the gene ends were 3 bases for V and 5 bases for J; bases not matched to a gene: 7. The CDR3 extends over 14 amino acids. Written as DNA, the CDR3 is TGCAGTGCTAGGGGCGGGACTAGCTACGAGACCCAGTACTTC. Translation gives CSARGGTSYETQYF.

The J gene is TRBJ1-1, the V gene TRBV20-1; no clear D gene. The CDR3 has 15 amino acids. Trimming pared 0 bases from V and 0 bases from J, leaving 11 bases between. Germline CDR1 is DFQATT and CDR2 is SNEGSKA (reference sequence). The CDR3 region is CSAREGEQLNTEAFF. CDR3 coding DNA: TGCAGTGCTAGAGAAGGCGAACAGCTGAACACTGAAGCTTTCTTT.

This clonotype was seen at least ten times. The chain links TRBV14 to TRBJ1-4; D gene ambiguous. Germline V gene lookup returns CDR1 SGHDN and CDR2 FVKESK. V was trimmed by 4 bases and J by 8 bases, leaving 11 bases between them. This CDR3 region has 13 residues. The chain's CDR3 is CASSRDYEEKLFF. The CDR3 nucleotides are TGTGCCAGCAGCCGGGATTATGAAGAAAAACTGTTTTTT. Together with reference TRBV14 and TRBJ1-4, the CDR3 gives the full variable domain: EAGVTQFPSHSVIEKGQTVTLRCDPISGHDNLYWYRRVMGKEIKFLLHFVKESKQDESGMPNNRFLAERTGGTYSTLKVQPAELEDSGVYFCASSRDYEEKLFFGSGTQLSVL.

In its sample, this clonotype was seen a few times. CDR3 coding DNA: TGTGCCAGCAGTTTCGGGAATAGTCTCTACGAGCAGTACTTC. Translated: CASSFGNSLYEQYF. V is TRBV28 and J is TRBJ2-7, with D perhaps TRBD2 (5 bases). The CDR3 spans 14 residues. The ends were cut back, 3 bases at V and 3 bases at J, with 12 bases in the middle. Germline CDR1 reads MDHEN; CDR2 reads SYDVKM.

This clonotype was counted many times. V gene TRBV28 combines with J gene TRBJ2-1; 11 nucleotides align to TRBD1. There are 16 residues in the CDR3. The junction had 14 bases not matched to a gene; V was cut back by 6 bases and J by 10 bases. Germline-derived CDR1 and CDR2 are MDHEN and SYDVKM. CDR3 DNA: TGTGCCAGCAGAGAGTGGGACAGGGGGAATTCTTTAGAGCAGTTCTTC. Translation gives CASREWDRGNSLEQFF.

The V and J genes are TRBV3-1 and TRBJ2-1; 10 bases line up with TRBD1. The germline V gene encodes CDR1 LGHDT and CDR2 YNNKEL (reference sequence). The trim removed 4 bases at V and 2 bases at J, leaving 8 bases unmatched. The CDR3 totals 17 residues. The CDR3 nucleotides read TGTGCCAGCAGCCTCCAAAGGGGGACAGGGGCCTACAATGAGCAGTTCTTC. It codes for CASSLQRGTGAYNEQFF.

In this sample, this clonotype turned up a few times. The chain recombines TRBV10-3 with TRBJ2-3; D unclear. Per the germline V gene, CDR1 is ENHRY and CDR2 is SYGVKD. The ends were cut back, 3 bases at V and 2 bases at J, with 9 bases in the middle. The CDR3 contains 14 residues. DNA for the CDR3: TGTGCCATCAGTGATTTAGGGCACACAGATACGCAGTATTTT. This encodes CAISDLGHTDTQYF.

The chain is built from TRBV19 and TRBJ2-3; D might be TRBD2 (5 bases). Trimming pared 5 bases from V and 4 bases from J, leaving 13 bases between. The CDR3 covers 14 residues. Per germline, CDR1 LNHDA and CDR2 SQIVND (reference sequence). The CDR3 region has the DNA TGTGCCAGTAGTGCCCGGGGTGAGGCAGATACGCAGTATTTT. This sequence encodes CASSARGEADTQYF.

Concerning this clonotype itself: Germline is not matched at one junction end, which may reflect a read error. The chain uses TRBV12-3 or TRBV12-4 and TRBJ2-7; a possible D gene is TRBD2 (6 bases). This CDR3 region has 16 residues. The CDR3 here is CASSLGTRLRPYEQYF. For the CDR3, the DNA is TGTGCCAGCAGCTTAGGGACTCGACTAAGGCCCTACGAGCAGTACTTC.

The rearrangement joins TRBV2 to TRBJ2-5, with 9 bases identical to TRBD2. With 4 bases clipped from V and 5 bases from J, the junction kept 5 bases outside the gene matches. The CDR3 has 14 amino acids. From germline, CDR1 is SNHLY and CDR2 FYNNEI. CDR3 bases: TGTGCCAGCAGTGCGGGACTAGCCGTTGAGACCCAGTACTTC. It yields the protein CASSAGLAVETQYF.

The chain carries TRBV7-9 and TRBJ1-5; no clear D. Germline loops: CDR1 SEHNR, CDR2 FQNEAQ (reference sequence). Trimming removed 5 bases from V and 7 bases from J, with 12 bases in between. This CDR3 has 13 amino acids. Written as DNA, the CDR3 is TGTGCCAGCAGCCTGCCGGAAGGGCAGCCCCAGCATTTT. Translation gives CASSLPEGQPQHF.

This clonotype has just a few counts. The chain has TRBV11-2 and TRBJ2-5; TRBD1 agrees at 9 bases. Germline V CDR1 and CDR2: SGHAT, FQNNGV. The ends lost 5 bases at V and 5 bases at J; junction bases unmatched: 6. CDR3 size: 14 residues. The CDR3 DNA reads TGTGCCAGCAGCGCATACAGGGGGCGTGAGACCCAGTACTTC. Its translation: CASSAYRGRETQYF.

V is TRBV10-3 and J is TRBJ2-2, with D tentatively TRBD2 (5 bases). Deletions cut 6 bases from V and 0 bases from J, with 11 bases between. The CDR3 is 15 amino acids. Germline loops: CDR1 ENHRY, CDR2 SYGVKD. CDR3 sequence (DNA): TGTGCCATCAGCCCAGCGGATACGAACACCGGGGAGCTGTTTTTT. Translated, it gives CAISPADTNTGELFF.

This clonotype was counted only a few times. In DNA form, the CDR3 reads TGTGCCAGCAGTTTACGGTGGGACGGGGAGCTGTTTTTT. It encodes CASSLRWDGELFF. The chain combines TRBV12-3 or TRBV12-4 with TRBJ2-2; D call uncertain. This CDR3 has 13 residues. The ends were cut back, 2 bases at V and 7 bases at J, with 8 bases in the middle.

This sequence joins TRBV29-1 and TRBJ1-3; D remains ambiguous. Trimming shortened V by 4 bases and J by 7 bases, and 14 bases separated the two germline ends. There are 13 residues in the CDR3. Germline loops: CDR1 SQVTM, CDR2 ANQGSEA. CDR3 loop: CSVGPKDGNTIYF. CDR3 bases: TGCAGCGTTGGGCCGAAGGACGGTAACACCATATATTTT.

The CDR3 reads CASSPPPLGQAEEKLFF. For the CDR3, the DNA is TGTGCCAGCAGCCCGCCCCCCCTTGGACAGGCGGAGGAAAAACTGTTTTTT. The V and J genes are TRBV7-9 and TRBJ1-4, with 7 bases that match TRBD1. Germline CDR1 reads SEHNR; CDR2 reads FQNEAQ (reference sequence). The length of the CDR3 is 17 residues. The V and J ends lost 5 bases and 8 bases, in that order; junction bases with no gene match: 17.

The table lists this clonotype with a few counts. V and J are TRBV28 and TRBJ2-1; D is unclear. This CDR3 contains 11 residues. V gave up 8 bases and J gave up 10 bases, with 12 bases separating them. Germline V gene lookup returns CDR1 MDHEN and CDR2 SYDVKM. The CDR3 here is CASASVGEQFF. The CDR3 DNA is TGTGCCAGCGCCTCGGTCGGGGAGCAGTTCTTC. Full variable domain (missing parts from reference TRBV28 and TRBJ2-1): DVKVTQSSRYLVKRTGEKVFLECVQDMDHENMFWYRQDPGLGLRLIYFSYDVKMKEKGDIPEGYSVSREKKERFSLILESASTNQTSMYLCASASVGEQFFGPGTRLTVL.